The text below deals with one T cell receptor (beta chain). The antigen is undetermined. This sample was taken from a study of shared clonotypes between healthy human individuals. Across the whole study: The study used three CD4 naive, three CD4 memory, two CD8 naive and one CD8 memory plate per donor.

Method: immunoSEQ multiplex PCR; TCRdb's copy keeps in-frame clones and lacks some. The sample yields under 1,100,000 clones, approximately 72% seen once. Negatively enriched CD4+ T cells were divided by CD45RA into naive and memory. Germline CDR1 is SGHTA and CDR2 is FQGNSA. After removal of 1 base from V and 2 bases from J, the junction contained 4 bases not matched to a gene. This CDR3 is 16 amino acids long. Study findings and constraints: Estimated richness values were generally larger in naive subsets than in memory subsets. The donor pool, a small one, limited the genetic and exposure-history diversity represented.

The V gene is TRBV7-2, the J gene TRBJ1-5; TRBD1 matches 8 bases. The material sequenced was memory CD4+ T cells sorted from blood. The subset: CD45RA-negative fraction. This clonotype was obtained from a young man in good health. CDR3 sequence (DNA): TGTGCCAGCAGCTTAGAGGGGACAGGAGGCAATCAGCCCCAGCATTTT. Amino acid sequence: CASSLEGTGGNQPQHF. Full variable domain (missing parts from reference TRBV7-2 and TRBJ1-5): GAGVSQSPSNKVTEKGKDVELRCDPISGHTALYWYRQSLGQGLEFLIYFQGNSAPDKSGLPSDRFSAERTGGSVSTLTIQRTQQEDSAVYLCASSLEGTGGNQPQHFGDGTRLSIL.